Given below is one T cell receptor beta chain in context. These data come from a study of blood T cell repertoires in COVID-19. Clones were read by immunoSEQ multiplex PCR, and TCRdb kept only the in-frame ones, dropping some. The profile covers hundreds of thousands of clones, with approximately 86% appearing a single time and 3.6% taken by the ten largest. The V gene end was trimmed by 0 bases and the J gene end by 5 bases; junction bases not matched to a gene: 2. Per the germline V gene, CDR1 is SGHRS and CDR2 is YFSETQ. This CDR3 has 15 residues. This TCR was recovered from a woman older than 75 with acute or convalescent COVID-19. Sequencing was carried out using peripheral blood. This sequence joins TRBV5-1 and TRBJ1-6; 7 nucleotides agree with TRBD1. Written as DNA, the CDR3 is TGCGCCAGCAGCTTGGCCGGGACAGATAATTCACCCCTCCACTTT. It is translated as CASSLAGTDNSPLHF.